Listed below are T cell receptor beta chains from one sample, sequenced in a study of T-cell memory formation after mild COVID-19. TCRdb re-derived calls from the 5' RACE reads in MiXCR, one entry per CDR3 protein. The data contain about 340,000 distinct CDR3 sequences, around a sixth of them singletons. The sequencing input was PBMCs or a T cell subset sorted from them (not recorded which). The receptors here all came from a man aged 18 to 35 who had mild COVID-19 (a few samples of this study predate the infection). Cell type and time point are not known. Each CDR3 is given with its conserved first and last residue. The D gene is left open where the match is weak. Where a row states a size, it is once, few, many or the class of an expanded clone; other rows omit it.

>TRBV7-9|-|TRBJ2-1|few
TGTGCCAGCAGCTTAACGCCGAGCTCCTACAATGAGCAGTTCTTC
CASSLTPSSYNEQFF
>TRBV5-1|TRBD1|TRBJ1-3|few
TGCGCCAGCAGCTCGGGACAGGGAGTAAGAGGGGCTGGAAACACCATATATTTT
CASSSGQGVRGAGNTIYF
>TRBV7-9|-|TRBJ2-1|few
TGTGCCAGCAGCTTAGCTTGGGCAAATGAGCAGTTCTTC
CASSLAWANEQFF
>TRBV20-1|-|TRBJ2-1|-
TGCAGTGCTAGACCATCTTACACGAGCCTGCACAATGAGCAGTTCTTC
CSARPSYTSLHNEQFF
>TRBV4-1|-|TRBJ1-3|-
TGCGCCAGCAGCCCCGACCACGGAAACACCATATATTTT
CASSPDHGNTIYF
>TRBV9|-|TRBJ1-2|-
TGTGCCAGCCGGATGGGAATTAGCTACACCTTC
CASRMGISYTF
>TRBV7-9|-|TRBJ2-2|-
TGTGCCAGCAGGCCATCCCCCGGGGAGCTGTTTTTT
CASRPSPGELFF
>TRBV18|-|TRBJ2-7|-
TGTGCCAGCTCACCTCCTTCTGGAGGGGTGGCCTACGAGCAGTACTTC
CASSPPSGGVAYEQYF
>TRBV27|-|TRBJ2-1|-
TGTGCCAGCATACTTGGGCAGGCTAAGGGTGAGCAGTTCTTC
CASILGQAKGEQFF
>TRBV5-4|-|TRBJ2-1|-
TGTGCCAGCATCAACTCGAACAATGAGCAGTTCTTC
CASINSNNEQFF
>TRBV5-1|-|TRBJ1-1|few
TGCGCCAGCAGCGCCGGGCTTTACACTGAAGCTTTCTTT
CASSAGLYTEAFF
>TRBV14|-|TRBJ1-4|-
TGTGCCAGCAGCCCGGGACACCCTAATGAAAAACTGTTTTTT
CASSPGHPNEKLFF
>TRBV6-5|TRBD2|TRBJ2-2|-
TGTGCCAGCAGTAAGCGAGGCGGGGGGACGAACACCGGGGAGCTGTTTTTT
CASSKRGGGTNTGELFF
>TRBV9|-|TRBJ2-3|-
TGTGCCAGCAGCGTAATAGCGGCCGATACGCAGTATTTT
CASSVIAADTQYF
>TRBV4-1|-|TRBJ1-5|-
TGCGCCAGCAGCCAAGGATGGAATCAGCCCCAGCATTTT
CASSQGWNQPQHF
>TRBV12-3/TRBV12-4|-|TRBJ1-2|few
TGTGCCAGCACCCTCGGGGAGGGAGGGGACGGCTACACCTTC
CASTLGEGGDGYTF
>TRBV5-1|-|TRBJ2-3|many
TGCGCCAGCCATCCCCAGAAAAGAGTGCGGGGTGGCACAGATACGCAGTATTTT
CASHPQKRVRGGTDTQYF
>TRBV20-1|-|TRBJ2-7|few
TGCAGTGCTAGAGATCTTGGCCCGAATATACACGAGCAGTACTTC
CSARDLGPNIHEQYF
>TRBV20-1|TRBD2|TRBJ2-3|-
TGCAGTGCAAGGGCGGGGGGGCCGAAAGATACGCAGTATTTT
CSARAGGPKDTQYF
>TRBV11-2|TRBD2|TRBJ2-5|few
TGTGCCAGCAGCCCCTCCTGGGGGGGGCAAGAGACCCAGTACTTC
CASSPSWGGQETQYF
>TRBV5-1|-|TRBJ2-4|-
TGCGCCAGCAGCTCTTTTGGGGGGGCCAAAAACATTCAGTACTTC
CASSSFGGAKNIQYF
>TRBV20-1|-|TRBJ1-2|few
TGCAGTGCTAGTGATGGGACTGGATATGGCTACACCTTC
CSASDGTGYGYTF
>TRBV7-3|TRBD2|TRBJ2-1|many
TGTGCCAGCAGCCCTGGACTAGCGGGGTACAATGAGCAGTTCTTC
CASSPGLAGYNEQFF
>TRBV9|TRBD1|TRBJ2-7|many
TGTGCCAGCAGCCCCCCTGACAGGGATAACGAGCAGTACTTC
CASSPPDRDNEQYF
>TRBV6-5|-|TRBJ2-2|-
TGTGCCAGCAGTTACGGGGAGCCCGGGGAGCTGTTTTTT
CASSYGEPGELFF
>TRBV7-2|-|TRBJ1-1|-
TGTGCCAGCAGCCACCTGGGGGGGTCGGGCACTGAAGCTTTCTTT
CASSHLGGSGTEAFF
>TRBV6-2/TRBV6-3|TRBD1|TRBJ1-1|few
TGTGCCAGCACGCAGGGGGCTAACACTGAAGCTTTCTTT
CASTQGANTEAFF
>TRBV15|TRBD1|TRBJ2-5|-
TGTGCCACCAGCAGACAGACAGGGGGCCGGGAGACCCAGTACTTC
CATSRQTGGRETQYF
>TRBV29-1|-|TRBJ1-1|many
TGCAGCGTTGCGACCGGGACAAGGAACACTGAAGCTTTCTTT
CSVATGTRNTEAFF
>TRBV12-3/TRBV12-4|-|TRBJ2-3|many
TGTGCCAGCAGTTTAGCGGTTGGCGGGCAGTTACAGTATTTT
CASSLAVGGQLQYF
>TRBV9|TRBD1|TRBJ1-5|-
TGTGCCAGCAGCGTAGGACAGGGACACAATCAGCCCCAGCATTTT
CASSVGQGHNQPQHF
>TRBV20-1|TRBD1|TRBJ1-2|-
TGCAGTGCTCCAACAGGGGGCGTGAGCTACACCTTC
CSAPTGGVSYTF
>TRBV7-2|-|TRBJ1-5|-
TGTGCCAGCAGCAAGGACAGCCTCAATCAGCCCCAGCATTTT
CASSKDSLNQPQHF
>TRBV28|TRBD1|TRBJ1-6|few
TGTGCCAGCAGTTTTGGACAGGGGGAGACTTCACCCCTCCACTTT
CASSFGQGETSPLHF
>TRBV4-2|TRBD2|TRBJ2-5|many
TGTGCCAGCAGAACGAGACTAGCGGGGGGCCAAGAGACCCAGTACTTC
CASRTRLAGGQETQYF
>TRBV6-5|TRBD2|TRBJ2-5|many
TGTGCCAGCAGTACACGCGGGAGCCAAGAGACCCAGTACTTC
CASSTRGSQETQYF
>TRBV5-1|-|TRBJ2-5|-
TGCGCCAGCAGCTTGGCGGCTCAGGGAGAGACCCAGTACTTC
CASSLAAQGETQYF
>TRBV7-8|-|TRBJ2-7|few
TGTGCCAGCAGCCCCAGGGAAGGGGAGGACTACGAGCAGTACTTC
CASSPREGEDYEQYF
>TRBV20-1|-|TRBJ2-1|many
TGCAGTGCTAGAGTTCCTGGGATCCAGACTTACAATGAGCAGTTCTTC
CSARVPGIQTYNEQFF
>TRBV12-3/TRBV12-4|-|TRBJ1-1|-
TGTGCCAGCAGTCCTCTGTCCACTGAAGCTTTCTTT
CASSPLSTEAFF
>TRBV12-3/TRBV12-4|-|TRBJ2-2|-
TGTGCCAGCAGTTGGGAGGCGTACGGGAACACCGGGGAGCTGTTTTTT
CASSWEAYGNTGELFF
>TRBV7-9|TRBD2|TRBJ2-5|-
TGTGCCAGCAGCTTAGGCCTCGGGCTAGCGGACCAAGAGACCCAGTACTTC
CASSLGLGLADQETQYF
>TRBV7-9|TRBD2|TRBJ2-3|few
TGTGCCAGCAGCTTGGGGCGGGGGGGCCGGACAGATACGCAGTATTTT
CASSLGRGGRTDTQYF
>TRBV7-8|-|TRBJ2-7|few
TGTGCCAGCAGCTTCCGCTTCGACGAGCAGTACTTC
CASSFRFDEQYF
>TRBV10-3|TRBD2|TRBJ2-3|-
TGTGCCATCTCCCGCCGGGAGGGCGGCACAGATACGCAGTATTTT
CAISRREGGTDTQYF
>TRBV5-1|-|TRBJ2-3|few
TGCGCCAGCAGTCCTGGCGGACTCCGGCTCACAGATACGCAGTATTTT
CASSPGGLRLTDTQYF
>TRBV5-1|TRBD2|TRBJ2-3|-
TGCGCCAGCGGAGACGCGGGGGGGGCGGATACGCAGTATTTT
CASGDAGGADTQYF
>TRBV6-5|-|TRBJ2-7|-
TGTGCCAGCAGTTACTCCTCTATAGGGAGCTCCTACGAGCAGTACTTC
CASSYSSIGSSYEQYF
>TRBV12-3/TRBV12-4|TRBD2|TRBJ2-2|few
TGTGCCAGCAGTTTACAGGGGACTAGTCCTTTAGGGGAGCTGTTTTTT
CASSLQGTSPLGELFF
>TRBV5-5|-|TRBJ1-1|few
TGTGCCAGCAGCAGCCGTTTTGTTCCCACTGAAGCTTTCTTT
CASSSRFVPTEAFF
>TRBV27|TRBD1|TRBJ1-2|few
TGTGCCAGCAGTTTCCGACAGGGTTACGGCTACACCTTC
CASSFRQGYGYTF
>TRBV7-8|-|TRBJ1-6|-
TGTGCCACCCGAGAGGGCAGGGGCCATAATTCACCCCTCCACTTT
CATREGRGHNSPLHF
>TRBV29-1|-|TRBJ2-3|-
TGCAGCGGGGGTCTTCAGCATTCAGATACGCAGTATTTT
CSGGLQHSDTQYF